The next 3 T cell receptor beta chains were all read from a single sample in a study of CD4 and CD8 cells across lung adenocarcinoma regions (dated by TCRdb to about 2018). Library construction relied on PCR. The data were produced on a HiSeq X Ten. Clones were called with MiXCR by TCRdb after fastp trimmed the public reads at Q25, and only in-frame beta chains were retained. Records with the same CDR3 protein are collapsed into one entry carrying the most frequent genes and DNA. Here the sample has tens of thousands of distinct CDR3 sequences; around 52% occur a single time. Clones ranked in the top ten supply about a fifth of the sample. Sequenced material: CD4+ T cells from the center of a lung tumor. The cell subset or site label on this specimen signifies: tumor center region. The source is a male donor with lung adenocarcinoma. The CD4 and CD8 labels of this study may be unreliable.

Notes on this clonotype: One junction end disagrees with the germline gene, perhaps due to a read error. The chain has TRBV27 and TRBJ2-3; D may be TRBD2 (6 bases). CDR1 is MNHEY and CDR2 is SMNVEV in the germline V gene (reference sequence). The CDR3 sequence is 16 residues long. The CDR3 sequence: CFSGRLGGRAKDTQYF. The CDR3 region has the DNA TGTTTTAGCGGTCGGCTTGGCGGCAGGGCCAAAGATACCCAGTACTTT.

Regarding this clonotype: Likely a read error: the CDR3 ends without its conserved phenylalanine or tryptophan. The chain couples TRBV27 to TRBJ2-5; TRBD1 might be the D (6 bases). Germline values: CDR1 MNHEY, CDR2 SMNVEV (reference sequence). This CDR3 comprises 13 residues. V lost 5 bases, J lost 11 bases, and 18 bases lay in between. The CDR3 is CASSPRDKRAQYS. In DNA, the CDR3 is TGTGCCAGCAGTCCACGGGACAAGAGGGCTCAGTACTCG.

This clonotype was seen ten or more times. The chain links TRBV4-2 to TRBJ2-1; tentatively, D is TRBD2 (5 bases). V was pared by 4 bases and J by 9 bases, with 10 bases between. The germline gives CDR1 LGHNA, CDR2 YNFKEQ. The CDR3 extends over 12 amino acids. The CDR3 DNA reads TGTGCCAGCAGCCCCACTAGAGTTGAGCAGTTCTTC. This gives the protein CASSPTRVEQFF.